The sequence of this T cell receptor (beta chain) was determined in a study of T cells in Graves' hyperthyroidism and ophthalmopathy. Study overall: Staff took peripheral blood when the initial diagnosis was made, before any treatment began.

This clonotype showed up just a few times. What it binds is unknown. J was trimmed by 6 bases and V by 4 bases; bases with no gene match: 9. This CDR3 spans 14 amino acids. CDR1 SGHKS and CDR2 YYEKEE come from the germline V gene (reference sequence). Points from the study as a whole: Using 13 V-J features, a model discriminated ophthalmopathy from stable hyperthyroidism. Within blood appeared most thyroid clonotypes that had expanded above 0.001.

Amplification of TCR beta CDR3 regions used RNA as the template. HTBI primers drove first-round RT-PCR of the TCR CDR3. TCRdb reprocessed the multiplex PCR reads via MiXCR and lists one record per CDR3 protein. The sample contains hundreds of thousands of distinct CDR3 sequences, around 21% of which appear only once. The material sequenced was blood. The V and J genes are TRBV5-5 and TRBJ2-7; 8 bases are a match to TRBD1. The receptor was derived from a man in his thirties or forties with Graves' ophthalmopathy. The CDR3 DNA follows: TGTGCCAGCAGCCTGGACAGGGTATATGGCGAGCAGTACTTC. Residues: CASSLDRVYGEQYF.